The 8 T cell receptor beta chains listed next were all sequenced from one sample in a study of cytomegalovirus exposure and HLA in healthy donors. PCR amplification relied on 60 Vbeta primers (plus 13 Jbeta primers). Sequencing used immunoSEQ multiplex PCR; TCRdb keeps in-frame clones, though not all of them. The table lists about 140,000 clones, 60% to 85% of them singletons. The specimen sequenced was PBMCs. These TCRs come from a man between 18 and 29 years old in good health and CMV-seronegative.

This chain uses TRBV11-3 with TRBJ1-1; D remains ambiguous. V was trimmed by 6 bases and J by 0 bases, leaving 11 bases between them. CDR1 and CDR2 from the germline V gene are SGHNT and YENEEA. The CDR3 length is 14 residues. This chain's CDR3 is CASSPRQVNTEAFF. The CDR3 region has the DNA TGTGCCAGCAGTCCGAGACAAGTGAACACTGAAGCTTTCTTT.

This chain connects TRBV7-3 to TRBJ1-2; 7 bases align to TRBD1. Germline assignment: CDR1 SGHTA and CDR2 FQGTGA. V was pared by 5 bases and J by 3 bases, with 6 bases of the junction left unmatched. The CDR3 spans 14 residues. The DNA of the CDR3 is TGTGCCAGCAGCGCGACAGGGTCGGACTATGGCTACACCTTC. Its translation: CASSATGSDYGYTF. Using reference TRBV7-3 and TRBJ1-2 for the parts outside the CDR3, the full variable domain is GAGVSQTPSNKVTEKGKYVELRCDPISGHTALYWYRQSLGQGPEFLIYFQGTGAADDSGLPNDRFFAVRPEGSVSTLKIQRTERGDSAVYLCASSATGSDYGYTFGSGTRLTVV.

This chain joins TRBV27 and TRBJ1-2, with a possible D match to TRBD1 (6 bases). Trimming stripped 5 bases from V and 3 bases from J, with 13 bases between. The CDR3 has 14 amino acids. CDR1 is MNHEY and CDR2 is SMNVEV in the germline V gene (reference sequence). This CDR3 reads CASSPTGSHYGYTF. The CDR3 DNA reads TGTGCCAGCAGTCCCACAGGGTCGCACTATGGCTACACCTTC.

This rearrangement joins TRBV9 to TRBJ1-1; possibly TRBD1 for D (5 bases). The CDR3 loop spans 14 amino acids. V lost 0 bases and J 2 bases, leaving 8 bases between the germline ends. The germline gives CDR1 SGDLS, CDR2 YYNGEE. The CDR3 protein is CASSVGRVNTEAFF. The CDR3 nucleotides read TGTGCCAGCAGCGTAGGCAGGGTAAACACTGAAGCTTTCTTT.

This clone was recorded a few times. The chain uses TRBV5-4 and TRBJ2-2; 8 nucleotides agree with TRBD2. Germline lookup yields CDR1 SGHNT and CDR2 YYREEE (reference sequence). The CDR3 is 14 amino acids. Trimming removed 7 bases from V and 7 bases from J; junction bases left unmatched: 9. The CDR3 region is CASASGSSVGELFF. CDR3 DNA sequence: TGTGCCAGCGCCAGCGGGAGTTCGGTCGGGGAGCTGTTTTTT.

The chain joins TRBV5-4 to TRBJ2-7; 8 bases are a match to TRBD1. With 2 bases clipped from V and 7 bases from J, the junction kept 11 bases outside the gene matches. The CDR3 covers 15 residues. The germline V gene has CDR1 SGHNT and CDR2 YYREEE (reference sequence). CDR3 in amino acids: CASSFGQGEGSEQYF. The CDR3, as DNA: TGTGCCAGCAGCTTCGGACAGGGAGAGGGAAGTGAGCAGTACTTC.

The chain couples TRBV19 to TRBJ2-1; D gene unclear. Trimming left V 6 bases short and J 7 bases short, with 13 bases between. The CDR3 extends over 13 amino acids. The germline gives CDR1 LNHDA, CDR2 SQIVND (reference sequence). The CDR3 spells CASRPPSLNEQFF. In DNA form, the CDR3 reads TGTGCCAGTAGACCACCTTCACTAAATGAGCAGTTCTTC.

This clone was counted a few times. This chain links TRBV28 with TRBJ2-3; 7 bases line up with TRBD2. Trimming removed 8 bases from V and 4 bases from J; junction bases left unmatched: 9. Germline V CDR1 and CDR2: MDHEN, SYDVKM. The CDR3 extends over 14 amino acids. This CDR3 reads CASVPNGRSDTQYF. The CDR3 DNA sequence: TGTGCCAGCGTCCCCAACGGGAGGTCAGATACGCAGTATTTT.